Listed below are T cell receptor beta chains from one sample, sequenced in a study of siplizumab effects on memory and regulatory T cells. Assay: immunoSEQ multiplex PCR; the TCRdb copy retains only in-frame clones and omits some. The profile shows over 65,000 clones, 93% of them singletons. Sequencing used CD8+ T cells sorted from blood. All receptors derive from a human donor in good health. The CDR3 runs from the conserved cysteine through the conserved F or W. A D gene is named only where the DNA matches it firmly. Not all rows give a size; the values are once, few, many and, for expanded clones, a class.

v_call	clone_size	j_call	d_call	cdr3_aa	cdr3_nt
TRBV29-1	once	TRBJ2-7	TRBD1	CSGGQDYEQYF	TGCAGCGGTGGACAGGACTACGAGCAGTACTTC
TRBV7-2	.	TRBJ2-1	TRBD2	CASSLVASGGPNKQFF	TGTGCCAGCAGCTTAGTGGCTAGCGGGGGGCCAAATAAGCAGTTCTTC
TRBV19	few	TRBJ1-1	.	CASSPGPYEAFF	TGTGCCAGTAGTCCGGGACCGTATGAAGCTTTCTTT
TRBV5-6	.	TRBJ1-1	.	CASSPQGNTEAFF	TGTGCCAGCAGCCCACAGGGGAACACTGAAGCTTTCTTT
TRBV13	.	TRBJ2-5	.	CASSSEQGIKETQYF	TGTGCCAGCAGCTCCGAACAGGGTATTAAGGAGACCCAGTACTTC
TRBV29-1	.	TRBJ2-7	.	CSVGGSYEQYF	TGCAGCGTTGGGGGGTCGTACGAGCAGTACTTC
TRBV6-5	.	TRBJ1-5	.	CASSSMPSNQPQHF	TGTGCCAGCAGTAGTATGCCGTCCAATCAGCCCCAGCATTTT
TRBV29-1	.	TRBJ1-1	.	CSVYDMGDTEAFF	TGCAGCGTTTATGACATGGGGGACACTGAAGCTTTCTTT
TRBV27	.	TRBJ1-5	.	CASSFWQGGNQPQHF	TGTGCCAGCAGTTTTTGGCAGGGTGGCAATCAGCCCCAGCATTTT
TRBV29-1	.	TRBJ2-7	.	CSVEGVGRTYEQYF	TGCAGCGTTGAAGGGGTCGGCAGAACCTACGAGCAGTACTTC
TRBV19	.	TRBJ1-1	TRBD1	CASSIDSQGGTEAFF	TGTGCCAGTAGTATAGATTCTCAGGGGGGCACTGAAGCTTTCTTT
TRBV5-6	.	TRBJ1-1	.	CASSQQGNTEAFF	TGTGCCAGCAGCCAACAGGGGAACACTGAAGCTTTCTTT
TRBV19	.	TRBJ1-1	.	CASSIVYREAFF	TGTGCCAGTAGTATAGTATACAGGGAAGCTTTCTTT
TRBV4-3	.	TRBJ2-7	.	CASSQDRDGAYEQYF	TGCGCCAGCAGCCAAGATCGGGATGGGGCCTACGAGCAGTACTTC
TRBV11-2	.	TRBJ2-5	.	CASSLVVGEETQYF	TGTGCCAGCAGCTTAGTAGTGGGGGAGGAGACCCAGTACTTC
TRBV27	.	TRBJ2-1	TRBD1	CASSLRQGIYNEQFF	TGTGCCAGCAGTTTAAGACAGGGAATCTACAATGAGCAGTTCTTC
TRBV7-9	.	TRBJ1-1	.	CASSILQMNTEAFF	TGTGCCAGCAGCATACTACAAATGAACACTGAAGCTTTCTTT
TRBV4-1	.	TRBJ1-3	TRBD1	CASSQVPGTDRNTIYF	TGCGCCAGCAGCCAAGTCCCAGGGACAGACAGAAACACCATATATTTT
TRBV5-8	.	TRBJ2-3	TRBD2	CASSFRTSGGVYLTDTQYF	TGTGCCAGCAGCTTCCGGACTAGCGGTGGGGTATATCTAACAGATACGCAGTATTTT
TRBV2	.	TRBJ1-5	.	CASSEFYSSNQPQHF	TGTGCCAGCAGTGAATTCTACAGCAGCAATCAGCCCCAGCATTTT
TRBV7-3	.	TRBJ1-1	.	CASSLGPYGALNTEAFF	TGTGCCAGCAGCTTAGGACCTTATGGGGCGCTGAACACTGAAGCTTTCTTT
TRBV27	.	TRBJ2-1	.	CASSLDGVEQFF	TGTGCCAGCAGTTTAGACGGGGTTGAGCAGTTCTTC
TRBV7-6	.	TRBJ1-2	TRBD1	CASSLSPGGTINYGYTF	TGTGCCAGCAGCTTAAGTCCAGGGGGGACTATTAACTATGGCTACACCTTC
TRBV12-2	few	TRBJ1-6	.	CASRSRGSPLHF	TGTGCAAGTCGCTCCCGAGGGTCACCCCTCCACTTT
TRBV15	.	TRBJ2-7	.	CATSRGSYEQYF	TGTGCCACCAGCAGGGGTTCGTACGAGCAGTACTTC
TRBV27	.	TRBJ2-7	.	CASRNSYEQYF	TGTGCCAGCAGGAACTCCTACGAGCAGTACTTC
TRBV15	.	TRBJ2-5	.	CATSRGGLEETQYF	TGTGCCACCAGCAGGGGGGGTCTCGAAGAGACCCAGTACTTC
TRBV2	.	TRBJ2-1	TRBD1	CASRDRVGDEQFF	TGTGCCAGCAGGGACAGGGTCGGGGATGAGCAGTTCTTC
TRBV7-9	.	TRBJ1-1	.	CASSLNALNTEAFF	TGTGCCAGCAGCCTAAACGCTTTGAACACTGAAGCTTTCTTT
TRBV13	.	TRBJ2-2	.	CASSSSPLVNGELFF	TGTGCCAGCAGTTCCTCCCCTTTGGTTAACGGGGAGCTGTTTTTT
TRBV6-5	.	TRBJ2-2	TRBD2	CASSRGGANTGELFF	TGTGCCAGCAGCCGCGGGGGGGCTAACACCGGGGAGCTGTTTTTT
TRBV9	.	TRBJ2-1	TRBD2	CASTDSGDYYNEQFF	TGTGCCAGCACCGATAGCGGGGATTACTACAATGAGCAGTTCTTC
TRBV4-2	.	TRBJ2-4	.	CASSQGLTGETTNIQYF	TGTGCCAGCAGCCAAGGTTTGACGGGGGAGACGACAAACATTCAGTACTTC
TRBV7-6	.	TRBJ2-3	.	CASSLASEGAQYF	TGTGCCAGCAGCTTAGCGTCCGAAGGTGCGCAGTATTTT
TRBV27	once	TRBJ1-2	.	CASKPEGNGHYGYTF	TGTGCCAGCAAGCCGGAGGGGAATGGGCACTATGGCTACACCTTC
TRBV19	.	TRBJ2-1	.	CASSIGGTAYNEQFF	TGTGCCAGTAGTATAGGCGGGACCGCCTACAATGAGCAGTTCTTC
TRBV7-9	.	TRBJ2-7	.	CASSLGHPYEQYF	TGTGCCAGCAGCTTAGGTCATCCCTACGAGCAGTACTTC
TRBV19	.	TRBJ1-1	.	CASSRLGAMNTEAFF	TGTGCCAGTAGTAGGTTAGGGGCCATGAACACTGAAGCTTTCTTT
TRBV7-9	.	TRBJ2-1	TRBD2	CASSFSGGSVEQFF	TGTGCCAGCAGCTTTAGCGGGGGCTCGGTTGAGCAGTTCTTC
TRBV4-3	.	TRBJ1-3	.	CASSQDDNSGNTIYF	TGCGCCAGCAGCCAAGATGACAACTCTGGAAACACCATATATTTT
TRBV6-5	.	TRBJ2-5	.	CASSYWGPLQETQYF	TGTGCCAGCAGTTACTGGGGACCACTTCAAGAGACCCAGTACTTC
TRBV19	.	TRBJ1-3	TRBD1	CASRYPGTGASGNTIYF	TGTGCCAGTAGATACCCCGGGACAGGGGCCTCTGGAAACACCATATATTTT
TRBV6-1	.	TRBJ2-1	TRBD2	CASGLVGNEQFF	TGTGCCAGTGGACTAGTAGGCAATGAGCAGTTCTTC
TRBV5-1	.	TRBJ2-7	TRBD1	CASSLTGAWGEQYF	TGCGCCAGCAGCCTTACAGGGGCCTGGGGGGAGCAGTACTTC
TRBV28	few	TRBJ1-1	.	CASSLHEKNTEAFF	TGTGCCAGCAGTTTACATGAGAAGAACACTGAAGCTTTCTTT